This T cell receptor (beta chain) was recovered during a study of blood T cell repertoires in COVID-19. About the study: COVID-19 samples collected from the United States, Italy and Spain covered acute and convalescent phases. The analysed material was cDNA or gDNA that came from T cells, B-cell-depleted T cells, or PBMCs.

Trimming took 4 bases from V and 0 from J; bases not matched to a gene: 7. From germline, CDR1 is SGDLS and CDR2 YYNGEE. The CDR3 contains 16 residues. Original data processing: It was from reference gene primer amplification that nucleated cell counts were estimated. Sequenced by immunoSEQ multiplex PCR; TCRdb stores in-frame clones only, minus some. That table supplies the V and J calls and clone size; D and trimming were determined from the DNA. The sample shows about 160,000 clones, just under 80% of them seen only once. Sequences were obtained from peripheral blood. The receptor's source is a woman at least 80 years old with acute or convalescent COVID-19. The rearrangement links TRBV9 to TRBJ2-1; 7 bases fit TRBD1. CDR3 sequence reads: CASSQGGLSSYNEQFF. The DNA for the CDR3 is TGTGCCAGCAGCCAAGGGGGCCTTAGCTCCTACAATGAGCAGTTCTTC.